A single sample is the source of the 26 T cell receptor beta chains below, sequenced in a study of control samples from healthy donors and cancer patients (dated by TCRdb to about 2020). The library was produced with the immunoSEQ multiplex PCR assay. TCRdb re-hosts the immuneACCESS table, in-frame sequences only. Its copies lack some clones; in the studies checked, an unresolved V gene accounts for under half of them, and the cause for the rest is not known. The sample contains 85,000 to 95,000 clones, roughly 90% of them found a single time. The ten top clones hold roughly 14% of the sample. The specimen was blood. The receptor set was obtained from a woman in her 70s in good health.

This rearrangement joins TRBV5-6 to TRBJ2-5; D is tentatively TRBD1 or TRBD2 (6 bases each). CDR3 size: 16 residues. Per germline, CDR1 SGHDT and CDR2 YYEEEE. V was trimmed by 4 bases and J by 2 bases, leaving 18 bases between them. Written as DNA, the CDR3 is TGTGCCAGCAGCCTTTCCCGGGGGCACCCTCAAGAGACCCAGTACTTC. Translation gives CASSLSRGHPQETQYF. Full variable domain (rest looked up from reference TRBV5-6 and TRBJ2-5): DAGVTQSPTHLIKTRGQQVTLRCSPKSGHDTVSWYQQALGQGPQFIFQYYEEEERQRGNFPDRFSGHQFPNYSSELNVNALLLGDSALYLCASSLSRGHPQETQYFGPGTRLLVL.

The J gene is TRBJ2-1, the V gene TRBV5-4; tentative D call: TRBD2 (6 bases). The CDR3 contains 15 residues. V was cut by 4 bases and J by 5 bases, with 16 bases left in between. Germline V CDR1 and CDR2: SGHNT, YYREEE (reference sequence). The DNA of the CDR3 is TGTGCCAGCAGCCCCGAGACTAGGTGGAACAATGAGCAGTTCTTC. Residues: CASSPETRWNNEQFF. Using reference TRBV5-4 and TRBJ2-1 for the parts outside the CDR3, the full variable domain is ETGVTQSPTHLIKTRGQQVTLRCSSQSGHNTVSWYQQALGQGPQFIFQYYREEENGRGNFPPRFSGLQFPNYSSELNVNALELDDSALYLCASSPETRWNNEQFFGPGTRLTVL.

This chain links TRBV6-1 with TRBJ1-6, with D possibly being TRBD1 (5 bases). V lost 0 bases and J 9 bases, leaving 15 bases between the germline ends. The CDR3 length is 16 residues. CDR1 is MNHNS, CDR2 SASEGT, per germline. CDR3 bases: TGTGCCAGCAGTGAAGCGCAGGGTTCCACTGGTTCACCCCTCCACTTT. Its protein is CASSEAQGSTGSPLHF.

The chain employs TRBV5-1 and TRBJ1-1, with 9 bases fitting TRBD1. This CDR3 has 16 residues. Germline assignment: CDR1 SGHRS and CDR2 YFSETQ. V shed 3 bases and J 4 bases; nucleotides not matched to a gene: 10. The CDR3 DNA is TGCGCCAGCAGCTCCCAGGGGACAGGGTACTCCACTGAAGCTTTCTTT. Its translation: CASSSQGTGYSTEAFF. The whole variable domain, remainder taken from reference TRBV5-1 and TRBJ1-1, is KAGVTQTPRYLIKTRGQQVTLSCSPISGHRSVSWYQQTPGQGLQFLFEYFSETQRNKGNFPGRFSGRQFSNSRSEMNVSTLELGDSALYLCASSSQGTGYSTEAFFGQGTRLTVV.

In the case of this clone: A junction end diverges from the germline sequence, so it may reflect a read error. The gene calls are TRBV29-1 and TRBJ1-5; 9 positions agree with TRBD1. CDR3 length: 14 amino acids. CDR1 is SQVTM, CDR2 ANQGSEA, per germline. The CDR3 sequence: CSVTGQGNNQLQHF. DNA of the CDR3: TGCAGCGTTACCGGACAGGGGAATAATCAGCTCCAGCATTTT.

The genes are TRBV15 and TRBJ1-1; no definite D call. The CDR3 length is 17 residues. The germline V gene has CDR1 LNHNV and CDR2 YYDKDF (reference sequence). V dropped 2 bases and J dropped 1 base, with 17 bases sitting between them. The CDR3 protein is CATSRIMTGVKNTEAFF. The CDR3, as DNA: TGTGCCACCAGCAGAATCATGACGGGAGTGAAGAACACTGAAGCTTTCTTT.

The genes are TRBV6-5 and TRBJ1-4, with D possibly matching TRBD1 (6 bases). CDR1 is MNHEY, CDR2 SVGAGI, per germline. The CDR3 loop spans 12 amino acids. Trimming removed 5 bases from V and 10 bases from J, with 11 bases in between. The CDR3 bases are TGTGCCAGCAGTATGACGGGGGCAAAACTGTTTTTT. Residues: CASSMTGAKLFF.

V gene TRBV9 combines with J gene TRBJ1-2; weak D call: TRBD1 (5 bases). The CDR3 is 16 residues long. Trimming shortened V by 0 bases and J by 4 bases, and 16 bases separated the two germline ends. Germline V lookup: CDR1 SGDLS, CDR2 YYNGEE. The CDR3 region has the DNA TGTGCCAGCAGCGTAGAGGCTGCGGGACCAGGCTATGGCTACACCTTC. Its translation is CASSVEAAGPGYGYTF.

In its sample, this clone is medium-sized. The chain has TRBV7-9 and TRBJ1-1; maybe TRBD1 (5 bases). CDR1 and CDR2 from the germline V gene are SEHNR and FQNEAQ (reference sequence). V lost 6 bases and J lost 6, with 11 bases in between. The CDR3 has 12 amino acids. The CDR3 sequence: CASSSDKSEAFF. Here the CDR3 DNA reads TGTGCCAGCAGTTCGGACAAATCTGAAGCTTTCTTT.

This chain links TRBV5-1 with TRBJ2-2; D gene ambiguous. The V end was cut by 2 bases, the J end by 2 bases, with 10 bases between. The CDR3 runs 15 residues. Germline CDR1 reads SGHRS; CDR2 reads YFSETQ. CDR3 sequence: CASSLDTINTGELFF. In DNA, the CDR3 is TGCGCCAGCAGCTTAGACACGATTAACACCGGGGAGCTGTTTTTT.

J is TRBJ1-1 and V is TRBV9; D is unresolved. The CDR3 totals 14 residues. Germline values: CDR1 SGDLS, CDR2 YYNGEE. V lost 2 bases and J 3 bases, leaving 11 bases between the germline ends. CDR3 protein: CASSVFDSYTEAFF. CDR3 sequence (DNA): TGTGCCAGCAGCGTTTTCGACTCCTACACTGAAGCTTTCTTT.

The chain employs TRBV2 and TRBJ1-2; 8 bases fit TRBD1. The CDR3 consists of 15 residues. Germline V lookup: CDR1 SNHLY, CDR2 FYNNEI. The trim removed 10 bases at V and 2 bases at J, leaving 12 bases unmatched. CDR3 in DNA: TGTGCCACCAGACCCTACCGACAGGGGAACTATGGCTACACCTTC. Protein sequence: CATRPYRQGNYGYTF.

The genes are TRBV13 and TRBJ2-7; weak D call: TRBD2 (7 bases). Germline CDR1 and CDR2: PRHDT and FYEKMQ (reference sequence). The CDR3 runs to 13 residues. V lost 8 bases to trimming and J lost 7 bases, with 18 bases between them. CDR3 bases: TGTGCCAGCTCTGCCAGGGGAGCGGGGGAGCAGTACTTC. This translates into CASSARGAGEQYF.

The V call is TRBV11-2, the J call TRBJ1-2; D gene unclear. CDR3 length: 15 amino acids. In germline, CDR1 is SGHAT, CDR2 FQNNGV. Trimming took off 4 bases at V and 4 bases at J, with 16 bases between the two ends. This CDR3 reads CASSSGSVGIYGYTF. The CDR3, as DNA: TGTGCCAGCAGCTCTGGGAGCGTGGGAATCTATGGCTACACCTTC.

V and J are TRBV6-5 and TRBJ1-1; TRBD1 agrees at 8 bases. Germline lookup yields CDR1 MNHEY and CDR2 SVGAGI. The CDR3 has 16 residues. The ends lost 2 bases at V and 1 base at J; junction bases unmatched: 6. CDR3 sequence (DNA): TGTGCCAGCAGTTACCGGACAGGGATGGAGAACACTGAAGCTTTCTTT. Its protein is CASSYRTGMENTEAFF.

The rearrangement uses TRBV7-2 and TRBJ2-7; TRBD2 aligns across 9 bases. This CDR3 spans 19 amino acids. CDR1 and CDR2 from the germline V gene are SGHTA and FQGNSA. Trimming took 5 bases from V and 0 from J; bases not matched to a gene: 17. The CDR3 protein is CASSPRWLAGFGGSYEQYF. CDR3 in DNA: TGTGCCAGCAGCCCCAGGTGGCTAGCGGGATTTGGCGGCTCCTACGAGCAGTACTTC.

The CDR3 DNA sequence: TGTGCCAGCAGTGAAGGACTAGAGGCGCGAGAGACCCAGTACTTC. Its protein product is CASSEGLEARETQYF. V usage is TRBV6-1 and J usage is TRBJ2-5; TRBD2 might be the D (6 bases). Trimming took 1 base from V and 4 from J, leaving 13 bases between them. Germline CDR1 is MNHNS and CDR2 is SASEGT. This CDR3 region has 15 residues.

The rearrangement uses TRBV6-6 and TRBJ1-1; the match to TRBD1 covers 7 bases. J lost 0 bases, V lost 6 bases, and 4 bases had no gene match. The CDR3 consists of 14 residues. Germline V gene sequence: CDR1 MNHNY, CDR2 SVGAGI (reference sequence). CDR3 loop: CASSRGQMNTEAFF. CDR3 sequence (DNA): TGTGCCAGCAGCCGGGGACAGATGAACACTGAAGCTTTCTTT.

The chain links TRBV6-5 to TRBJ1-2; D gene ambiguous. This CDR3 is 12 amino acids long. CDR1 is MNHEY and CDR2 is SVGAGI in the germline V gene. Trimming shortened V by 9 bases and J by 4 bases, and 12 bases separated the two germline ends. CDR3 bases: TGTGCCAGAAAGGGAGGGAGCTATGGCTACACCTTC. Translating it yields CARKGGSYGYTF.

The gene calls are TRBV5-4 and TRBJ2-5; maybe TRBD2 (8 bases). Trimming took off 3 bases at V and 5 bases at J, with 17 bases between the two ends. Per the germline V gene, CDR1 is SGHNT and CDR2 is YYREEE (reference sequence). This CDR3 spans 15 amino acids. DNA for the CDR3: TGTGCCAGCAGCTCGCCGGGACTAGGGGGCGAGACCCAGTACTTC. It yields the protein CASSSPGLGGETQYF. Full variable domain (remainder filled in from reference TRBV5-4 and TRBJ2-5): ETGVTQSPTHLIKTRGQQVTLRCSSQSGHNTVSWYQQALGQGPQFIFQYYREEENGRGNFPPRFSGLQFPNYSSELNVNALELDDSALYLCASSSPGLGGETQYFGPGTRLLVL.

V and J are TRBV5-1 and TRBJ1-1, with unresolved D. The CDR3 length is 13 residues. Germline CDR1 SGHRS, CDR2 YFSETQ. Deletions cut 5 bases from V and 0 bases from J, with 8 bases between. In DNA, the CDR3 is TGCGCCAGCAGGGATAAAGTGAACACTGAAGCTTTCTTT. Translation: CASRDKVNTEAFF.

The chain couples TRBV6-1 to TRBJ1-5; D gene uncertain. The germline V and J ends were trimmed by 3 bases and 4 bases, with 16 bases remaining between them. CDR3 length equals 16 residues. Germline CDR1 MNHNS, CDR2 SASEGT. The CDR3 DNA follows: TGTGCCAGCAGTGAGTTCGTGGCAGAAAATAATCAGCCCCAGCATTTT. Translated: CASSEFVAENNQPQHF.

CDR3 nucleotides: TGTGCCAGCAGTGAAGCTGGAGCAGGGCGGGGGAGTAGGGAGCCCCAGCATTTT. Encoded protein: CASSEAGAGRGSREPQHF. V is TRBV2 and J is TRBJ1-5; a weak D match, TRBD1 (5 bases). V was trimmed by 0 bases and J by 8 bases, leaving 23 bases between them. This CDR3 is 18 amino acids long. Germline-derived CDR1 and CDR2 are SNHLY and FYNNEI.

The gene calls are TRBV6-2 or TRBV6-3 and TRBJ2-2; D is ambiguous. Germline CDR1 and CDR2: MNHEY and SVGEGT. This CDR3 region has 12 residues. V was trimmed by 5 bases and J by 6 bases, leaving 7 bases between them. CDR3 protein: CASSRSAGELFF. DNA of the CDR3: TGTGCCAGCAGTCGTTCGGCCGGGGAGCTGTTTTTT.

The table lists this clone with a count of one. The V gene is TRBV30, the J gene TRBJ1-1; perhaps TRBD1 as D (5 bases). Germline V gives CDR1 GTSNPN, CDR2 SVGIG (reference sequence). The CDR3 consists of 12 residues. V was pared by 5 bases and J by 6 bases, with 13 bases between. The DNA for the CDR3 is TGTGCCTGGGACGGGGGAGGGTCTGAAGCTTTCTTT. Its protein product is CAWDGGGSEAFF.

This clone has just a few counts. The V call is TRBV29-1, the J call TRBJ1-2; D unresolved. CDR1 and CDR2 from the germline V gene are SQVTM and ANQGSEA. V lost 6 bases and J 7 bases, leaving 15 bases between the germline ends. There are 12 residues in the CDR3. The CDR3 DNA is TGCAGCGTACGAGTGGATTTGGGTGGCTACACCTTC. Protein: CSVRVDLGGYTF.